This T cell receptor (beta chain) was found in a study of long-term antiretroviral therapy in people with HIV. A word on this clone: Antigen unknown.

Each sample contained roughly 0.95-10 million cryopreserved PBMC, thawed before DNA extraction. The libraries were made with immunoSEQ v3.0 at survey level. The protocol was immunoSEQ multiplex PCR, while the TCRdb copy is restricted to in-frame clones and leaves out a portion. Of fewer than 25,000 clones in the sample, 80% were seen once. Study outcomes and limitations: With ART, diversity went up but was still lower than in transplant donor controls. Blood sampling spanned 2004 to 2017, possibly under older ART regimens.

This CDR3 region has 11 residues. Germline V gene lookup returns CDR1 SGHDN and CDR2 FVKESK. V was cut by 0 bases and J by 13 bases, with 7 bases left in between. V and J are TRBV14 and TRBJ2-1, with D uncertain. This clonotype was obtained from a woman in her twenties or thirties with HIV. Sequences were derived from unsorted PBMCs, sampled 2.9 years after starting antiretroviral therapy. This CDR3 reads CASSQDAAQFF. CDR3 coding DNA: TGTGCCAGCAGCCAAGATGCCGCTCAGTTCTTC. Using reference TRBV14 and TRBJ2-1 for the parts outside the CDR3, the full variable domain is EAGVTQFPSHSVIEKGQTVTLRCDPISGHDNLYWYRRVMGKEIKFLLHFVKESKQDESGMPNNRFLAERTGGTYSTLKVQPAELEDSGVYFCASSQDAAQFFGPGTRLTVL.